This entry is about one TCR beta chain. As yet, its antigen is unknown. This sample stems from a study of memory CD4+ T cells and cytomegalovirus serostatus. Under the authors' procedure: Out-of-frame sequences were removed, leaving around 2,000,000 distinct TCRbeta sequences. TCRdb's table, derived via immunoSEQ multiplex PCR, lists solely in-frame clones and lacks some. V, J and clone size reflect that table, while D and trimming were determined from the DNA. The sample records around 40,000 clones, over 60% being singletons. The J segment lost 6 bases and the V segment lost 3 bases, leaving 3 bases of the junction unmatched. Germline CDR1 SQVTM, CDR2 ANQGSEA. The CDR3 spans 12 residues. Regarding the study as a whole: Suggested: most of the CMV-linked TCR signature lies in CD4+ memory cells.

Single viable CD3+CD4+CD8-CD45RO+ cells were sorted as the memory CD4+ T cells. Serum IgG to CMV pp150, pp28, p38 and p52 defined serostatus. Total CD4+ T cells were enriched by CD4 positive selection. The rearrangement joins TRBV29-1 to TRBJ1-2, with 8 bases identical to TRBD1. This clonotype originated in an adult in good health and CMV-seronegative. Sequenced material: memory CD4+ T cells from blood. This CDR3 is CSVDSQGDGYTF. The CDR3 coding sequence is TGCAGCGTTGATTCACAGGGGGATGGCTACACCTTC. Full variable domain (outside the CDR3, taken from reference TRBV29-1 and TRBJ1-2): SAVISQKPSRDICQRGTSLTIQCQVDSQVTMMFWYRQQPGQSLTLIATANQGSEATYESGFVIDKFPISRPNLTFSTLTVSNMSPEDSSIYLCSVDSQGDGYTFGSGTRLTVV.